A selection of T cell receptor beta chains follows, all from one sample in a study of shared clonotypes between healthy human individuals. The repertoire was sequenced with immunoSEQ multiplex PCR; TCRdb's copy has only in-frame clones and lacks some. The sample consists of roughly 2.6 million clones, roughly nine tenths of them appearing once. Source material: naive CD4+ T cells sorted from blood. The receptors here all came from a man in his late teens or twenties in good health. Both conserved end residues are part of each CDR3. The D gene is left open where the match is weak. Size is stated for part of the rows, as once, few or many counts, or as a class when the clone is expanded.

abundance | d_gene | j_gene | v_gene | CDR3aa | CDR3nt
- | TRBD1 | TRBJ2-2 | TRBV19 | CASGDRYFANTGELFF | TGTGCCAGTGGGGACAGGTATTTTGCGAACACCGGGGAGCTGTTTTTT
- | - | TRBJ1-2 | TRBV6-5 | CASSSPEQGYTF | TGTGCCAGCAGCTCCCCAGAACAGGGCTACACCTTC
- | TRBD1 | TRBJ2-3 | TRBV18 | CASSPRTGSGDTQYF | TGTGCCAGCTCACCACGGACAGGTTCAGGAGATACGCAGTATTTT
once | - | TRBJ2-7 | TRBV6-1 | CASSEVPTRYEQYF | TGTGCCAGCAGTGAAGTGCCAACCCGCTACGAGCAGTACTTC
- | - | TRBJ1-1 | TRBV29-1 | CSVATGRNTEAFF | TGCAGCGTTGCCACGGGAAGGAACACTGAAGCTTTCTTT
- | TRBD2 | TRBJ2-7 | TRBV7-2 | CASSPQALAGAYEQYF | TGTGCCAGCAGCCCCCAGGCCCTAGCGGGAGCTTATGAGCAGTACTTC
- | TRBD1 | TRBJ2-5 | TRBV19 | CASKGQGVVETQYF | TGTGCCAGTAAGGGACAGGGGGTTGTAGAGACCCAGTACTTC
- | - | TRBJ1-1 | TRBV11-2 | CASNNLLGGDTEAFF | TGTGCCAGCAACAACCTCCTCGGGGGAGACACTGAAGCTTTCTTT
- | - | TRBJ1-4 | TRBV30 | CAWRPRDRPYEKLFF | TGTGCCTGGAGGCCTAGAGACAGGCCCTATGAAAAACTGTTTTTT
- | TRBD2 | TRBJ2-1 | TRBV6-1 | CASSGTSGGNNEQFF | TGTGCCAGCAGTGGGACTAGCGGGGGGAACAATGAGCAGTTCTTC
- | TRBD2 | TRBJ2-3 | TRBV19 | CASSLLAGGPPSTDTQYF | TGTGCCAGTAGCCTGCTAGCGGGAGGGCCGCCCAGCACAGATACGCAGTATTTT
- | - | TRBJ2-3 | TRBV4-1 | CASSPTQFSTDTQYF | TGCGCCAGCAGCCCAACACAGTTTAGCACAGATACGCAGTATTTT
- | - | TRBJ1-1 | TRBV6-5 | CASSNRGEAFF | TGTGCCAGCAGTAACCGGGGTGAAGCTTTCTTT
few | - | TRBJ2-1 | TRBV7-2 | CASSNDNFSYNEQFF | TGTGCCAGCAGCAACGACAACTTCTCCTACAATGAGCAGTTCTTC
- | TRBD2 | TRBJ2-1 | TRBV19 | CASNGPPGLAFDEQFF | TGTGCCAGTAATGGTCCGCCGGGACTAGCGTTCGATGAGCAGTTCTTC
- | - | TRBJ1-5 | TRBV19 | CASSIGVYSNQPQHF | TGTGCCAGTAGTATTGGCGTCTATAGCAATCAGCCCCAGCATTTT
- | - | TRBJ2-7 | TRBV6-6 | CASGSGYEQYF | TGTGCCAGCGGCTCGGGCTACGAGCAGTACTTC
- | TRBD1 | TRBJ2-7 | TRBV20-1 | CSARGKHEQYF | TGCAGTGCCAGGGGGAAACACGAGCAGTACTTC
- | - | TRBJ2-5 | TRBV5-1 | CASSSGLSQETQYF | TGCGCCAGCAGCTCGGGACTCTCACAAGAGACCCAGTACTTC
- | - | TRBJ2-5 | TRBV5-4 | CASSLEPRETQYF | TGTGCCAGCAGCTTGGAGCCCCGCGAGACCCAGTACTTC
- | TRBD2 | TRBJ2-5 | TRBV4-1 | CASSTTSGEKKETQYF | TGCGCCAGCAGCACCACTAGCGGAGAGAAGAAAGAGACCCAGTACTTC
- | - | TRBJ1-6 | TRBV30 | CAWMRPGVPNSPLHF | TGTGCCTGGATGAGGCCAGGGGTCCCTAATTCACCCCTCCACTTT
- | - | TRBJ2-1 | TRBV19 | CASELQTRKHNEQFF | TGTGCCAGTGAATTACAAACCCGAAAACACAATGAGCAGTTCTTC
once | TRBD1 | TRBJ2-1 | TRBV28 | CASSRPDRNGNEQFF | TGTGCCAGCAGTCGCCCGGACAGGAACGGCAATGAGCAGTTCTTC
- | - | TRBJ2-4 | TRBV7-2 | CASSPGQGGSKNIQYF | TGTGCCAGCAGCCCTGGACAGGGAGGGTCCAAAAACATTCAGTACTTC
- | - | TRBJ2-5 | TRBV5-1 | CASSFSGETQYF | TGCGCCAGCAGCTTTTCCGGAGAGACCCAGTACTTC
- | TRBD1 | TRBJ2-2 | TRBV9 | CASSDPGQGATGELFF | TGTGCCAGCAGCGACCCGGGACAGGGGGCCACCGGGGAGCTGTTTTTT
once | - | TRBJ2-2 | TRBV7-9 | CGDINTGELFF | TGCGGGGATATTAACACCGGGGAGCTGTTTTTT
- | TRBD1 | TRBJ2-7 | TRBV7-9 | CASSLGGQGYEQYF | TGTGCCAGCAGCTTAGGCGGACAGGGCTACGAGCAGTACTTC
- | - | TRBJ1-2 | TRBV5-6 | CASSLGAGRNYGYTF | TGTGCCAGCAGCTTGGGGGCAGGACGCAACTATGGCTACACCTTC
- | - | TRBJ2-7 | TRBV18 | CASSPGTQTYEQYF | TGTGCCAGCTCACCTGGGACACAGACCTACGAGCAGTACTTC